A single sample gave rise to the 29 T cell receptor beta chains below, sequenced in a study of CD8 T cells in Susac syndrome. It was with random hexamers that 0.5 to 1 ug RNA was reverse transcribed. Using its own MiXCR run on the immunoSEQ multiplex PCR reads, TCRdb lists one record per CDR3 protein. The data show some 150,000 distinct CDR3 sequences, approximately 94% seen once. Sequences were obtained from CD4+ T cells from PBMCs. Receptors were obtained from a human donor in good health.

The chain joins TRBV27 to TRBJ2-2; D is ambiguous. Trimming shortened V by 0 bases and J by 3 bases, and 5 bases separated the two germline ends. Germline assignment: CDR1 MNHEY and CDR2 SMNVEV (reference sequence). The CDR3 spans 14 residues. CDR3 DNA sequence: TGTGCCAGCAGTTTATCGTGGTACACCGGGGAGCTGTTTTTT. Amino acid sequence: CASSLSWYTGELFF.

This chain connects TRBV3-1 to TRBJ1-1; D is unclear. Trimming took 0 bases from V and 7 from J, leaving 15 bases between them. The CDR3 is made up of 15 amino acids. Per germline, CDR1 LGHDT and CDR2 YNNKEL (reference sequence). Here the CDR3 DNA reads TGTGCCAGCAGCCAAGAGGGGTTGAGGACCCTTGAAGCTTTCTTT. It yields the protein CASSQEGLRTLEAFF.

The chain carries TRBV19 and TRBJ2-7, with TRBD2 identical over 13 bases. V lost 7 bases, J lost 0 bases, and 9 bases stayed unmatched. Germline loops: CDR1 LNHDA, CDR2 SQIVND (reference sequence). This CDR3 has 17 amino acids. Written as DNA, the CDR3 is TGTGCCAGTACCCCGGGACTAGCGGGATCGACCTCCTACGAGCAGTACTTC. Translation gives CASTPGLAGSTSYEQYF.

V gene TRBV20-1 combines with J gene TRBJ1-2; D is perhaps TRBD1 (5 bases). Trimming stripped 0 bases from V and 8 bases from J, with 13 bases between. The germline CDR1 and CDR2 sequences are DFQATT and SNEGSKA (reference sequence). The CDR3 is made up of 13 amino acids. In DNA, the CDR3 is TGCAGTGCTAGAGATCAGGGTTCTCAGGGCTACACCTTC. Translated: CSARDQGSQGYTF.

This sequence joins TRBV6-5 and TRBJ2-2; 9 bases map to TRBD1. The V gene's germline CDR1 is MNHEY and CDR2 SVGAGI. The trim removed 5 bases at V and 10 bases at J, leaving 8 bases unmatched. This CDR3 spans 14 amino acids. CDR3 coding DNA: TGTGCCAGCAGTACAGGGACAGGGTCGGTGGAGCTGTTTTTT. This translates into CASSTGTGSVELFF.

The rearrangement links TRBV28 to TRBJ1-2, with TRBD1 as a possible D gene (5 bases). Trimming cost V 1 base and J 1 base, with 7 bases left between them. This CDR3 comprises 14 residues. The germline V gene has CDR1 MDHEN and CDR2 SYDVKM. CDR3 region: CASSLYGGNYGYTF. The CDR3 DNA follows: TGTGCCAGCAGTTTATATGGGGGTAACTATGGCTACACCTTC.

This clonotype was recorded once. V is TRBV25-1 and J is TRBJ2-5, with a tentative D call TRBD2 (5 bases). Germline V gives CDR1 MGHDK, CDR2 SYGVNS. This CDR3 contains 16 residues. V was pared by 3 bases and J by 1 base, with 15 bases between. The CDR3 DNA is TGTGCCAGCAGTGATTCTACGAGCGGTCCCCAAGAGACCCAGTACTTC. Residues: CASSDSTSGPQETQYF.

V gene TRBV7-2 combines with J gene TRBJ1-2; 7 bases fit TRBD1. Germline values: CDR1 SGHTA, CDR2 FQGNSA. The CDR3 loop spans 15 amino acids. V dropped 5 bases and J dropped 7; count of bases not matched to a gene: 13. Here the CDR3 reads CASSMTGSVVGGYTF. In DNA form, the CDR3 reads TGTGCCAGCAGCATGACAGGGTCGGTTGTGGGTGGCTACACCTTC.

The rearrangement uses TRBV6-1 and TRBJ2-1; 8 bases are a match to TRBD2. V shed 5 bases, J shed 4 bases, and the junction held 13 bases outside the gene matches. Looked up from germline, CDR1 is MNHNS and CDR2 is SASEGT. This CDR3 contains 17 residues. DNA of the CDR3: TGTGCCAGCAGTATCCTGGGAGCGGGAGTCACGTACAATGAGCAGTTCTTC. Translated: CASSILGAGVTYNEQFF.

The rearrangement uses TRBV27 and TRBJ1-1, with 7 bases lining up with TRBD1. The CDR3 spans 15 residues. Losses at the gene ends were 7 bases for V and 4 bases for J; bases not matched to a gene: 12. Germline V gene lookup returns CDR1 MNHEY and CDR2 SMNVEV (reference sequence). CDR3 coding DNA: TGTGCCAGCAACAAATCAGGGGGGTTAGGCACTGAAGCTTTCTTT. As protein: CASNKSGGLGTEAFF.

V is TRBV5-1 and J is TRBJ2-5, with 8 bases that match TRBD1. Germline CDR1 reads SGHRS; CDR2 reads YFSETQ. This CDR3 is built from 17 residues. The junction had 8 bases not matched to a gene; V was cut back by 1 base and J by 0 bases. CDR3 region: CASSLSPGQVYQETQYF. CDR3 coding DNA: TGCGCCAGCAGCTTGTCACCGGGACAGGTCTACCAAGAGACCCAGTACTTC.

The CDR3 DNA sequence: TGTGCCAGCAGCCCCCGGGACGTAATCTATGGCTACACCTTC. This gives the protein CASSPRDVIYGYTF. This rearrangement joins TRBV14 to TRBJ1-2; the D gene is possibly TRBD1 (5 bases). This CDR3 region has 14 residues. From germline, CDR1 is SGHDN and CDR2 FVKESK. The germline V and J ends were trimmed by 4 bases and 4 bases, with 13 bases remaining between them.

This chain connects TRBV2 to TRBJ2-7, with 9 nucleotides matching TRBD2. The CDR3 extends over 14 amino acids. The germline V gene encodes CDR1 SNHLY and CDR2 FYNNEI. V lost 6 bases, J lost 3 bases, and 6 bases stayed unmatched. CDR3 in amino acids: CASRERTSDYEQYF. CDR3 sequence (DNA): TGTGCCAGCAGAGAAAGGACTAGCGACTACGAGCAGTACTTC.

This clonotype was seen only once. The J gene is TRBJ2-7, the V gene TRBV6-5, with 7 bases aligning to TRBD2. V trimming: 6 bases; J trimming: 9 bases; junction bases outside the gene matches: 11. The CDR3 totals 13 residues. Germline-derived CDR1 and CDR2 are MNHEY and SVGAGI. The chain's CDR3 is CASRGAGEVVQYF. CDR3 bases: TGTGCCAGCAGAGGCGCGGGAGAGGTGGTGCAGTACTTC.

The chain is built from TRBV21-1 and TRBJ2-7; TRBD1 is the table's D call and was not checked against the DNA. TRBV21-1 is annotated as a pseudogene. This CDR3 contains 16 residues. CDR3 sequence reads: CASSGADRQPGYEQYF. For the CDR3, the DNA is TGTGCCAGCAGCGGAGCGGACAGACAGCCGGGATACGAGCAGTACTTC.

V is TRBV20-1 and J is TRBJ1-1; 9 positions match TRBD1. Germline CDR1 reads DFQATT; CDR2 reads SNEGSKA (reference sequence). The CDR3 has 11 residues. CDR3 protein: CRGQGNTEAFF. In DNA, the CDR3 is TGCAGGGGACAGGGGAACACTGAAGCTTTCTTT.

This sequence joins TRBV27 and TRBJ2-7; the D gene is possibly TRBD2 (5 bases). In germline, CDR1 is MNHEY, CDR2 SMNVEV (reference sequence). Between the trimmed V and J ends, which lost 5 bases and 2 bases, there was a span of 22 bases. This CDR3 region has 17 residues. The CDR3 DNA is TGTGCCAGCAGTCCCAACTCCTTAGCGTTGAATACCTACGAGCAGTACTTC. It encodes CASSPNSLALNTYEQYF.

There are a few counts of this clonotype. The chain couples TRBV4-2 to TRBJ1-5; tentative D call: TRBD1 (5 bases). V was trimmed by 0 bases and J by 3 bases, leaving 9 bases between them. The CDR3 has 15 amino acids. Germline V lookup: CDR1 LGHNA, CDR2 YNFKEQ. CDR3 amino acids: CASSQDLGTNQPQHF. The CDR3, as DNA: TGTGCCAGCAGCCAAGATCTCGGGACCAATCAGCCCCAGCATTTT.

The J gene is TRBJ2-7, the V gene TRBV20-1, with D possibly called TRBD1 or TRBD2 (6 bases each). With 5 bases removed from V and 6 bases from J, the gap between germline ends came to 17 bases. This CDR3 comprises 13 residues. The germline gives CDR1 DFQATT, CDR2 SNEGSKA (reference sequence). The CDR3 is CSAHEGGLGEQYF. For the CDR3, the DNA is TGCAGTGCTCACGAAGGGGGGTTAGGCGAGCAGTACTTC.

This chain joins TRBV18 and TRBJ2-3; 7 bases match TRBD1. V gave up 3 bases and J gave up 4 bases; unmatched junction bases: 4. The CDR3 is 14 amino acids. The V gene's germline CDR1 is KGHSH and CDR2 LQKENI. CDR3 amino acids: CASSPGTEPDTQYF. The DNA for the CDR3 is TGTGCCAGCTCACCCGGGACAGAACCAGATACGCAGTATTTT.

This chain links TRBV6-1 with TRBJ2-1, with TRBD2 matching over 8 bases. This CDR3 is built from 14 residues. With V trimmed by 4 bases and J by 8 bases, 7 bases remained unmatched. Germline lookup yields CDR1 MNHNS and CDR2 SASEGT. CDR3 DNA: TGTGCCAGCAGTGCAGCGGGAGAAGGGGATGAGCAGTTCTTC. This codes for CASSAAGEGDEQFF.

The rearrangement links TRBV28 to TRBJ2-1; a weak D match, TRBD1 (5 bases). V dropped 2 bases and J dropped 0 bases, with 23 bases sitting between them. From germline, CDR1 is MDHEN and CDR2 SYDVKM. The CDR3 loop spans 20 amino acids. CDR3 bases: TGTGCCAGCAGTTTAAAAGTGCGCTCCCGAAGGGGAAGCTCCTACAATGAGCAGTTCTTC. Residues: CASSLKVRSRRGSSYNEQFF.

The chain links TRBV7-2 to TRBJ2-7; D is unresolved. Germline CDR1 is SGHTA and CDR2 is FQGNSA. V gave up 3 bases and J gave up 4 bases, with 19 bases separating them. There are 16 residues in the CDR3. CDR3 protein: CASSFSSASPSYEQYF. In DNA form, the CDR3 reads TGTGCCAGCAGCTTTTCATCGGCTAGTCCGAGTTACGAGCAGTACTTC.

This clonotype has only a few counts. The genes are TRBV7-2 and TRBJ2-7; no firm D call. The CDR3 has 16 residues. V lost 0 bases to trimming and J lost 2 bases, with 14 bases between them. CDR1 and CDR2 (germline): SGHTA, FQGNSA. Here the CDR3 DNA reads TGTGCCAGCAGCTTAGCAGCAGATTGGACGGCCTACGAGCAGTACTTC. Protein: CASSLAADWTAYEQYF.

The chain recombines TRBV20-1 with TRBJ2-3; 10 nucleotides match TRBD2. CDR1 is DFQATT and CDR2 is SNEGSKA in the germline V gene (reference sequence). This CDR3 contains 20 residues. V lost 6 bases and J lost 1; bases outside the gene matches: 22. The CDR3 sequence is CSASLGLAELGYKGTDTQYF. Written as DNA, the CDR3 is TGCAGTGCCTCCCTCGGACTAGCGGAGTTGGGCTATAAGGGCACAGATACGCAGTATTTT.

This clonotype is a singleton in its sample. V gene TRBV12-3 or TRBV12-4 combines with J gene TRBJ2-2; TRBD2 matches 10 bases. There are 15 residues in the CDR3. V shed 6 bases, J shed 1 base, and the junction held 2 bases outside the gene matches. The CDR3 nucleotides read TGTGCCAGCAGGGGGACTAGCGTGAACACCGGGGAGCTGTTTTTT. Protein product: CASRGTSVNTGELFF.

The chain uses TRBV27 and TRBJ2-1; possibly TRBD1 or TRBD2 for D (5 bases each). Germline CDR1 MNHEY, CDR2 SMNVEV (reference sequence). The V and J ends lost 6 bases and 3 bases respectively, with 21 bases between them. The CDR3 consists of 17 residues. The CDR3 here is CASSTRGLPGFYNEQFF. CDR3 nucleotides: TGTGCCAGCAGCACAAGGGGTCTCCCGGGATTCTACAATGAGCAGTTCTTC.

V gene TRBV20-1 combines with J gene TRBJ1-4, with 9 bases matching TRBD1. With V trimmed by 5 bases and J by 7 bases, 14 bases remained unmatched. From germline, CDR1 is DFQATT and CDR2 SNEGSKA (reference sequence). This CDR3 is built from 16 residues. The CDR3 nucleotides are TGCAGTGCTCCGTTATCACAGGGGGCGCTGAGTGAAAAACTGTTTTTT. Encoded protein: CSAPLSQGALSEKLFF.

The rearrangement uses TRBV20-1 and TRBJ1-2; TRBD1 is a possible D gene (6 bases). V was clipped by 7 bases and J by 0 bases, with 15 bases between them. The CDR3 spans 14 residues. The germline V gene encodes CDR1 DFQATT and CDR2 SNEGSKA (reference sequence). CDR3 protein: CSGGTSVTNYGYTF. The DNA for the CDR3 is TGCAGTGGAGGGACAAGCGTTACTAACTATGGCTACACCTTC.